This TCR beta chain comes out of a study of blood T cell repertoires in COVID-19. Study context: T cells, B-cell-depleted T cells, or PBMCs provided the cDNA or gDNA that served as material.

Authors' methods: Amplification of reference gene primers was used by the study to estimate nucleated cell counts. The method was immunoSEQ multiplex PCR; TCRdb's version includes in-frame clones alone and lacks a portion of them. The V and J calls and clone size are taken from that table; D and trimming were inferred from the DNA. Of over 250,000 clones detected, around nine tenths appear once; the ten largest clones hold under 3%. The CDR3 totals 18 residues. Germline V gene lookup returns CDR1 MGHRA and CDR2 YSYEKL. V dropped 3 bases and J dropped 6 bases, with 27 bases sitting between them. Input material: PBMCs or T cells enriched from blood (not recorded which). This TCR was sampled from a woman under 30 who had recovered from COVID-19. The V call is TRBV4-1, the J call TRBJ2-7, with a possible D match to TRBD2 (5 bases). This CDR3 is CASSHKRRARPGSREQYF. In DNA, the CDR3 is TGCGCCAGCAGCCATAAAAGGCGGGCACGGCCCGGGTCGCGCGAGCAGTACTTC.